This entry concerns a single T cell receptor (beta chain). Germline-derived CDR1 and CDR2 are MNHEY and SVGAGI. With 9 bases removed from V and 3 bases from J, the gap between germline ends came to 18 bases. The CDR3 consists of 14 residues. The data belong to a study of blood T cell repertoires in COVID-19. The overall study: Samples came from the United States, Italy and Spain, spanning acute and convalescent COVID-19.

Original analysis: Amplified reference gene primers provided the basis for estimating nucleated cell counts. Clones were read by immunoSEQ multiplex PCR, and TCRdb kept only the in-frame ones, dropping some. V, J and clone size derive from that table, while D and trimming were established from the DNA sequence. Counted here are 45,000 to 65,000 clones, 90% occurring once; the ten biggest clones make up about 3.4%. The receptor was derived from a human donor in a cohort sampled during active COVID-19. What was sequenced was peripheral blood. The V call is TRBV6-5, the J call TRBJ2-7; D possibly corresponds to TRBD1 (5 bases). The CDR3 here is CASRGMGGFYEQYV. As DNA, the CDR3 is TGTGCCAGTAGGGGCATGGGCGGATTCTACGAGCAGTACGTC.